Listed here is a single TCR beta chain. What antigen it recognizes has not been identified. No much larger clone is present one base from it, and per-base qualities are unavailable. This sample was included in a study of blood T cell repertoires in COVID-19 (dated by TCRdb to 2020 to 2022). Regarding the study in general: The collaborator samples originated in the United States, Italy and Spain and spanned the acute and convalescent phases of COVID-19. The material from the prospective study consisted of cDNA or gDNA derived from T cells, B-cell-depleted T cells, or PBMCs. Deeply sampled blood TCRbeta repertoires from subjects exposed to, actively infected with, or recovered from COVID-19 were included in the dataset. A freely available public database, intended as a resource for researchers studying the immune response to SARS-CoV-2, is where the repertoires were released. The samples were drawn from two sources: the first 160 participants of the ongoing ImmuneRACE study, and over 1,000 subjects contributed by 6 global collaborators. A de-identified subject ID, COVID-19 status, age in years and sex were almost always included in the sample metadata. Where available, HLA class I and class II types were obtained from metadata supplied by the sample provider rather than from assay-based typing. Paper-wide results and their limitations: How much clinical and demographic metadata was included differed by source and by participant, and the metadata was provided uncurated.

Enrolling through a virtual design, the prospective study's participants ranged in age from roughly 18 to 95 years and lived across roughly 23 United States geographic areas. Cohort assignment in the prospective study relied on participant-reported clinical history from a screening survey and a study questionnaire. In the prospective study, whole blood, serum and a nasopharyngeal or oropharyngeal swab were collected from each participant by mobile phlebotomists. Additional blood draws and questionnaires over an approximately 2-month period could optionally be provided by prospective study participants. Before DNA extraction, blood samples from the prospective study were shipped at room temperature or frozen. TCRbeta CDR3 regions were amplified from genomic DNA using the immunoSEQ Assay, a bias-controlled multiplex PCR. The study's processing was this. Within the assay, amplification of reference gene primers was used to estimate how many nucleated cells each sample contained. To quantify the absolute abundance of each unique TCRbeta CDR3 rearrangement, sequence reads were collapsed and filtered. For each sample, productive Simpson clonality was calculated as the square root of Simpson's diversity index across productive rearrangements. The source is immuneACCESS, and TCRdb retained only in-frame sequences with V and J called. Part of the clones is not carried over; for the studies checked, unresolved V genes explain less than half of this, and the remainder is unexplained. V and J calls and clone size are copied from that table; D and trimming were computed from the DNA. This sample comprises 140,000 to 150,000 clones, roughly four fifths of them detected only once. The ten largest clones take up nearly 3.5% of the sample.

Sequencing used PBMCs or T cells enriched from blood (not recorded which). The origin of this receptor is a woman aged 45 to 65 with acute COVID-19.

The CDR3 region has the sequence CASRGQGSDGYTF. At the DNA level, the sequence is TGTGCCAGCAGGGGACAGGGGAGCGATGGCTACACCTTC. The rearrangement combines TRBV7-8 with TRBJ1-2; 10 middle bases align to TRBD1. From the cysteine through the phenylalanine, the CDR3 covers 13 amino acids. Solely the CDR3 DNA is kept, with 39 bases framed from the first base. The germline V gene specifies SGHVS as CDR1 and FQNEAQ as CDR2. The V end gives up 6 bases and the J end 6 bases, leaving 4 bases in the junction not matched to a gene.